What follows is one T cell receptor beta chain and its context. This table comes from immunoSEQ multiplex PCR, and its TCRdb copy is limited to in-frame clones, with some not included. The sample holds around 200,000 clones, about 93% seen once. This sample stems from a study of control samples from healthy donors and cancer patients. Sequences were obtained from blood. The source of this sequence is a man aged 18 to 35 in good health.

This CDR3 is CASSDWVEMNYYEQYF. CDR3 coding DNA: TGTGCCAGCAGTGATTGGGTGGAAATGAACTACTACGAGCAGTACTTC. The chain links TRBV6-1 to TRBJ2-7; D gene uncertain. The V end was cut by 3 bases, the J end by 3 bases, with 18 bases between. CDR3 length: 16 amino acids. Germline V lookup: CDR1 MNHNS, CDR2 SASEGT.